The sequence of this TCR beta chain was determined in a study of blood T cell repertoires in COVID-19. At the level of the study: The study drew acute and convalescent COVID-19 samples from the United States, Italy and Spain. T cells, B-cell-depleted T cells, or PBMCs supplied cDNA or gDNA.

Germline-derived CDR1 and CDR2 are SGHRS and YFSETQ. V lost 2 bases and J lost 0, with 8 bases in between. The CDR3 length is 15 residues. Source study methods: By means of reference gene primer amplification, nucleated cell counts were estimated. The method was immunoSEQ multiplex PCR; TCRdb's version includes in-frame clones alone and lacks a portion of them. That table is the source of V, J and clone size, and D and trimming were worked out from the DNA. The sample gives 150,000 or so clones, roughly four fifths of which show up once; 15% to 20% is in the top ten. The sample comprised peripheral blood. The chain couples TRBV5-1 to TRBJ2-2; D ambiguous. This receptor was obtained from a woman of 80 years or more with acute or convalescent COVID-19. CDR3: CASSFASTNTGELFF. The CDR3 coding sequence is TGCGCCAGCAGCTTTGCCAGTACGAACACCGGGGAGCTGTTTTTT.